This T cell receptor (beta chain) originates from a study of PD-L1 blockade in urothelial cancer. Study context: Starting at some point between 2013 and 2014, patients were given atezolizumab (1,200 mg intravenously every 3 weeks). At 6 weeks and at 3 weeks (second dose) after treatment start, blood was analyzed. Median blood clonality was roughly 0.088, with tens of thousands of unique TCRs.

TCRdb's table, derived via immunoSEQ multiplex PCR, lists solely in-frame clones and lacks some. The sample yields about 72,000 clones, about 86% seen once. Germline V gene data show CDR1 as SGHTA and CDR2 as FQGNSA. CDR3 length equals 15 residues. Trimming at V came to 3 bases and at J to 2 bases, leaving 3 bases not matched to a gene. The time point: pretreatment peripheral blood. Sequenced here: PBMCs, sampled around atezolizumab (anti-PD-L1) treatment. The TCR originated in a man aged 55 to 69 with urothelial cancer. The chain combines TRBV7-2 with TRBJ2-1; TRBD1 matches at 8 bases. The CDR3 region is CASSFRQGPYNEQFF. The CDR3 DNA reads TGTGCCAGCAGCTTCCGACAGGGGCCCTACAATGAGCAGTTCTTC.